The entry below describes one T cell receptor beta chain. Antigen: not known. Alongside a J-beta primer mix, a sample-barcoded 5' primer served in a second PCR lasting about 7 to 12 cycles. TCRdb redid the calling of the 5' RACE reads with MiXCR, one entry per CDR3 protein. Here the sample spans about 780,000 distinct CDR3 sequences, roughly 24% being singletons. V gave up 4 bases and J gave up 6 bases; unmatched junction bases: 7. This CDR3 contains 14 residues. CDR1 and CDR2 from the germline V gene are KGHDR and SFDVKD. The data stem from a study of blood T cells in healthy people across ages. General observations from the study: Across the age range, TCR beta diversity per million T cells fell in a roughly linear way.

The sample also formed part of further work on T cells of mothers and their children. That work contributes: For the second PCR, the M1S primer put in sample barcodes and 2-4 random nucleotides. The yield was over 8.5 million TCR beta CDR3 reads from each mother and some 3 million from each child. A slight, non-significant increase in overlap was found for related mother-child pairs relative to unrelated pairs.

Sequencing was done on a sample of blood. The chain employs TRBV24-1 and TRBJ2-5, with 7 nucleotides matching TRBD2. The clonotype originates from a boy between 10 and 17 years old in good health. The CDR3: CATSDPGLEKTQYF. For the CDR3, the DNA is TGTGCCACCAGTGACCCAGGACTAGAAAAGACCCAGTACTTC.